The 24 T cell receptor beta chains in this list originate from one sample, sequenced in a study of T-cell memory formation after mild COVID-19. In TCRdb, the 5' RACE reads were re-called with MiXCR into one record per CDR3 protein. Of a few hundred thousand distinct CDR3 sequences listed, roughly a fifth are singletons. Specimen: PBMCs or a T cell subset sorted from them (not recorded which). The source is a young man who had mild COVID-19 (a few samples of this study predate the infection). Cell type and time point are not known.

This chain links TRBV5-1 with TRBJ2-5; no definite D call. Trimming removed 3 bases from V and 2 bases from J, with 11 bases in between. The CDR3 contains 14 residues. Per germline, CDR1 SGHRS and CDR2 YFSETQ. DNA for the CDR3: TGCGCCAGCAGCTACTACGCAGGACAAGAGACCCAGTACTTC. It specifies CASSYYAGQETQYF.

This clonotype was seen at least ten times. The genes are TRBV5-1 and TRBJ2-1; possible D gene TRBD2, 5 bases. Germline assignment: CDR1 SGHRS and CDR2 YFSETQ. This CDR3 is built from 15 residues. The ends were cut back, 0 bases at V and 6 bases at J, with 13 bases in the middle. CDR3 sequence (DNA): TGCGCCAGCAGCTTGGCCGTTCTAGCAAGCAATGAGCAGTTCTTC. Translation gives CASSLAVLASNEQFF. Looking up the rest from reference TRBV5-1 and TRBJ2-1 gives the full variable domain: KAGVTQTPRYLIKTRGQQVTLSCSPISGHRSVSWYQQTPGQGLQFLFEYFSETQRNKGNFPGRFSGRQFSNSRSEMNVSTLELGDSALYLCASSLAVLASNEQFFGPGTRLTVL.

The table lists this clonotype with many counts. A read error is likely, as this CDR3 ends without the conserved phenylalanine or tryptophan. Because the CDR3's place on the DNA is in doubt, the DNA is left out and the CDR3 is given as listed by TCRdb. The chain recombines TRBV5-5 with TRBJ1-2. Per germline, CDR1 SGHKS and CDR2 YYEKEE (reference sequence). Counting both end residues, the CDR3 totals 11 amino acids. The CDR3 region is CASSLAATVVV.

The chain joins TRBV5-6 to TRBJ2-1; tentatively, D is TRBD2 (5 bases). Germline CDR1 reads SGHDT; CDR2 reads YYEEEE. V gave up 6 bases and J gave up 8 bases, with 27 bases separating them. The CDR3 has 17 amino acids. CDR3 DNA: TGTGCCAGCACCGCTAGCCCCCTGTTGGGGTTTGGCGATGAGCAGTTCTTC. It is translated as CASTASPLLGFGDEQFF.

The V and J genes are TRBV12-3 or TRBV12-4 and TRBJ2-2, with TRBD2 identical over 8 bases. The CDR3 extends over 16 amino acids. The V segment lost 5 bases and the J segment 4 bases; nucleotides outside the gene matches: 9. The CDR3 DNA sequence: TGTGCCAGCAGTCCCGGGGGGGCCGCGGGCACCGGGGAGCTGTTTTTT. Protein product: CASSPGGAAGTGELFF.

This clonotype was observed a handful of times. J is TRBJ2-7 and V is TRBV20-1; D is uncertain. V lost 7 bases and J lost 4, with 11 bases in between. The germline CDR1 and CDR2 sequences are DFQATT and SNEGSKA (reference sequence). CDR3 length: 11 residues. This CDR3 reads CSVPGPYEQYV. The CDR3 coding sequence is TGCAGTGTTCCCGGCCCATACGAGCAGTACGTC.

In its sample, this clonotype is medium-sized. V gene TRBV27 combines with J gene TRBJ2-2; no clear D. From germline, CDR1 is MNHEY and CDR2 SMNVEV (reference sequence). The length of the CDR3 is 13 residues. The ends were cut back, 10 bases at V and 2 bases at J, with 11 bases in the middle. DNA for the CDR3: TGTGCCACTGGGTCGGCCAACACCGGGGAGCTGTTTTTT. Its translation is CATGSANTGELFF.

The rearrangement links TRBV2 to TRBJ2-5, with D perhaps matching TRBD2 (5 bases). Trimming pared 7 bases from V and 5 bases from J, leaving 14 bases between. Looked up from germline, CDR1 is SNHLY and CDR2 is FYNNEI. There are 13 residues in the CDR3. CDR3 sequence: CASTGYSQETQYF. CDR3 nucleotide sequence: TGTGCCAGCACGGGGTATAGCCAGGAGACCCAGTACTTC. The complete variable domain, with remaining parts taken from reference TRBV2 and TRBJ2-5, reads EPEVTQTPSHQVTQMGQEVILRCVPISNHLYFYWYRQILGQKVEFLVSFYNNEISEKSEIFDDQFSVERPDGSNFTLKIRSTKLEDSAMYFCASTGYSQETQYFGPGTRLLVL.

This clonotype was observed a handful of times. The V call is TRBV4-2, the J call TRBJ2-4, with 7 bases aligning to TRBD1. The trim removed 6 bases at V and 1 base at J, leaving 3 bases unmatched. Germline CDR1 is LGHNA and CDR2 is YNFKEQ. The CDR3 consists of 14 residues. The CDR3 DNA follows: TGTGCCAGCAGGTTACAGGGGGCCAAAAACATTCAGTACTTC. Translation gives CASRLQGAKNIQYF.

The V and J genes are TRBV7-9 and TRBJ2-2, with D possibly matching TRBD1 (5 bases). Germline V gene data show CDR1 as SEHNR and CDR2 as FQNEAQ (reference sequence). The CDR3 totals 15 residues. Trimming stripped 3 bases from V and 6 bases from J, with 14 bases between. CDR3 bases: TGTGCCAGCAGCTTCGACAGTTCTGGTCCCGGGGAGCTGTTTTTT. Its translation is CASSFDSSGPGELFF.

This clonotype occurred a few times. The V gene is TRBV6-4, the J gene TRBJ2-3, with D unclear. The CDR3 spans 15 residues. Germline CDR1 and CDR2: MRHNA and SNTAGT. V was clipped by 4 bases and J by 2 bases, with 13 bases between them. The CDR3 sequence: CASSATAGVTDTQYF. CDR3 nucleotide sequence: TGTGCCAGCAGTGCCACGGCCGGAGTCACAGATACGCAGTATTTT.

V gene TRBV20-1 combines with J gene TRBJ1-5, with 7 bases aligning to TRBD1. Germline V CDR1 and CDR2: DFQATT, SNEGSKA (reference sequence). The CDR3 consists of 13 residues. J lost 3 bases, V lost 5 bases, and 4 bases had no gene match. The CDR3 DNA is TGCAGTGCTGGGACAGTCAACAATCAGCCCCAGCATTTT. This translates into CSAGTVNNQPQHF.

This clonotype was detected only a few times. V gene TRBV4-2 combines with J gene TRBJ2-5; tentatively, D is TRBD1 (6 bases). The V gene's germline CDR1 is LGHNA and CDR2 YNFKEQ. The CDR3 has 15 residues. The V and J ends lost 0 bases and 3 bases respectively, with 11 bases between them. CDR3 amino acids: CASSQDGTLKETQYF. As DNA, the CDR3 is TGTGCCAGCAGCCAAGATGGGACACTTAAAGAGACCCAGTACTTC.

This CDR3 is CSVERGDFTDTQYF. The CDR3 bases are TGCAGCGTTGAACGGGGGGATTTCACAGATACGCAGTATTTT. The chain is built from TRBV29-1 and TRBJ2-3, with 7 bases that match TRBD2. Germline loops: CDR1 SQVTM, CDR2 ANQGSEA. This CDR3 is built from 14 residues. Unmatched junction bases numbered 4, after V lost 2 bases and J lost 2 bases.

This sequence joins TRBV4-3 and TRBJ1-2; D perhaps matches TRBD1 (5 bases). The V gene's germline CDR1 is LGHNA and CDR2 YSLEER. The CDR3 spans 16 residues. V was trimmed by 1 base and J by 5 bases, leaving 17 bases between them. The CDR3 DNA follows: TGCGCCAGCAGCCAAGGCCGGGGCCCCCAAGTATATGGCTACACCTTC. Its protein product is CASSQGRGPQVYGYTF.

V is TRBV24-1 and J is TRBJ2-1; 9 bases fit TRBD1. V lost 3 bases and J lost 7; bases outside the gene matches: 6. The CDR3 has 15 amino acids. The germline V gene encodes CDR1 KGHDR and CDR2 SFDVKD. CDR3 residues: CATSDPGQGENEQFF. In DNA form, the CDR3 reads TGTGCCACCAGTGATCCGGGACAGGGTGAGAATGAGCAGTTCTTC.

CDR3 amino acids: CASSSGPMNTEAFF. The CDR3 DNA reads as TGTGCCAGCAGCTCGGGTCCCATGAACACTGAAGCTTTCTTT. The chain links TRBV5-6 to TRBJ1-1; D unresolved. Trimming removed 3 bases at V and 0 bases at J, with 9 bases between. This CDR3 contains 14 residues. CDR1 is SGHDT, CDR2 YYEEEE, per germline. Supplemented by reference TRBV5-6 and TRBJ1-1, the full variable domain reads DAGVTQSPTHLIKTRGQQVTLRCSPKSGHDTVSWYQQALGQGPQFIFQYYEEEERQRGNFPDRFSGHQFPNYSSELNVNALLLGDSALYLCASSSGPMNTEAFFGQGTRLTVV.

This clonotype came up a few times. The chain uses TRBV7-9 and TRBJ2-5; D may be TRBD2 (6 bases). The CDR3 sequence is 13 residues long. The germline V gene encodes CDR1 SEHNR and CDR2 FQNEAQ (reference sequence). V was pared by 5 bases and J by 5 bases, with 12 bases between. CDR3 bases: TGTGCCAGCAGCCGGGACTCGGGGGAGACCCAGTACTTC. It codes for CASSRDSGETQYF.

The chain carries TRBV6-2 or TRBV6-3 and TRBJ2-7, with D unclear. V lost 6 bases to trimming and J lost 3 bases, with 6 bases between them. The CDR3 contains 11 residues. Germline V lookup: CDR1 MNHEY, CDR2 SVGEGT. The DNA of the CDR3 is TGTGCCAGCAGAGAGCTCTACGAGCAGTACTTC. As protein: CASRELYEQYF.

The rearrangement links TRBV6-5 to TRBJ2-1; no reliable D call. V was pared by 6 bases and J by 4 bases, with 19 bases between. CDR1 is MNHEY, CDR2 SVGAGI, per germline. This CDR3 is 16 amino acids long. The CDR3 DNA reads TGTGCCAGCAGACTCGCTGGGGAACAGCCTTACAATGAGCAGTTCTTC. Protein: CASRLAGEQPYNEQFF.

In the case of this clonotype: Since a much larger clone is just one base distant, this may be a read error. The chain employs TRBV11-2 and TRBJ2-1, with 8 bases aligning to TRBD2. The CDR3 is 16 amino acids. Germline V CDR1 and CDR2: SGHAT, FQNNGV. Germline trimming cut 4 bases from V and 5 bases from J; bases unmatched to any gene: 10. The CDR3, as DNA: TGTGCCAGCAGCTCTATAGCGGGGACGATCAACAATGAGCAGTTCTTC. This translates into CASSSIAGTINNEQFF. Using reference TRBV11-2 and TRBJ2-1 for the parts outside the CDR3, the full variable domain is EAGVAQSPRYKIIEKRQSVAFWCNPISGHATLYWYQQILGQGPKLLIQFQNNGVVDDSQLPKDRFSAERLKGVDSTLKIQPAKLEDSAVYLCASSSIAGTINNEQFFGPGTRLTVL.

The rearrangement links TRBV7-2 to TRBJ2-2; 11 bases map to TRBD1. Trimming took 6 bases from V and 3 from J; bases not matched to a gene: 12. The CDR3 runs to 18 residues. CDR1 and CDR2 from the germline V gene are SGHTA and FQGNSA. The CDR3 here is CASSWSRPGQGDTGELFF. As DNA, the CDR3 is TGTGCCAGCAGTTGGTCCCGCCCGGGACAGGGGGACACCGGGGAGCTGTTTTTT.

This clonotype appeared a few times. The chain combines TRBV6-5 with TRBJ1-1, with 9 nucleotides matching TRBD1. Germline CDR1 MNHEY, CDR2 SVGAGI. V trimming: 5 bases; J trimming: 6 bases; junction bases outside the gene matches: 13. The CDR3 runs to 16 residues. Here the CDR3 reads CASSRHAGDRASEAFF. The CDR3 DNA follows: TGTGCCAGCAGTCGACACGCCGGGGACAGGGCGTCTGAAGCTTTCTTT.

The rearrangement joins TRBV12-3 or TRBV12-4 to TRBJ1-2; 7 positions agree with TRBD1. Losses at the gene ends were 6 bases for V and 2 bases for J; bases not matched to a gene: 3. This CDR3 comprises 13 residues. The CDR3 reads CASRKTGNYGYTF. The CDR3 DNA follows: TGTGCCAGCAGAAAGACAGGGAACTATGGCTACACCTTC.